Listed below are T cell receptor beta chains from one sample, sequenced in a study of T cells in Graves' hyperthyroidism and ophthalmopathy. TCRdb reanalysed the multiplex PCR reads using MiXCR and keeps one entry per CDR3 protein. The sample lists more than 500,000 distinct CDR3 sequences, 14% to 15% occurring once. The material sequenced was blood. Receptor source: a woman aged 40 to 50 with Graves' ophthalmopathy. CDR3s include the opening cysteine and the closing phenylalanine or tryptophan. A D gene is named only where the DNA matches it firmly. Part of the rows lack a size; the others show once, few, many or a class for expanded clones.

D gene	clone size	J gene	V gene	CDR3 DNA	CDR3 protein
TRBD2	many	TRBJ2-7	TRBV6-1	TGTGCCAGCAGCCGGACTAGCGACGAGCAGTACTTC	CASSRTSDEQYF
NA	many	TRBJ1-1	TRBV28	TGTGCCAGCAGAAAAAGTTATGGGAGAGAAGCTTTCTTT	CASRKSYGREAFF
TRBD1	NA	TRBJ2-7	TRBV5-1	TGCGCCAGCAGCTTGGCCTTCGGACAGGGGGACGAGCAGTACTTC	CASSLAFGQGDEQYF
NA	many	TRBJ2-2	TRBV6-2/TRBV6-3	TGTGCCAGCAGTTACTCGATAAGGGACGGGGAGCTGTTTTTT	CASSYSIRDGELFF
TRBD1	many	TRBJ2-5	TRBV6-1	TGTGCCAGCAGTAGGACAGGGTTTGAGACCCAGTACTTC	CASSRTGFETQYF
NA	many	TRBJ1-1	TRBV28	TGTGCGGGAGTGGGACAGAACACTGAAGCTTTCTTT	CAGVGQNTEAFF
NA	NA	TRBJ2-5	TRBV5-5	TGTGCCAGCAGCTCTGCGATATGGAGATTAGAGACCCAGTACTTC	CASSSAIWRLETQYF
TRBD1	many	TRBJ2-5	TRBV20-1	TGCAGTCCGACAGGGCGTGGGGAGACCCAGTACTTC	CSPTGRGETQYF
TRBD1	few	TRBJ1-5	TRBV18	TGTGCCAGCTCACTCCAACAGGGGTTGAGCAATCAGCCCCAGCATTTT	CASSLQQGLSNQPQHF
NA	many	TRBJ2-7	TRBV7-2	TGTGCCAGCAGCTTGTGGGACAAGCAGTACTTC	CASSLWDKQYF
NA	few	TRBJ1-1	TRBV30	TGTGCCTGGAAAGGGAGGGAATTTACTGAAGCTTTCTTT	CAWKGREFTEAFF
NA	many	TRBJ2-6	TRBV12-3/TRBV12-4	TGTGCCAGCAGCGACTCATCAGGTGGGGCCAACGTCCTGACTTTC	CASSDSSGGANVLTF
TRBD1	many	TRBJ2-2	TRBV19	TGTGCCAGTAGCCCCGGACAGGGGGCCACCGGGGAGCTGTTTTTT	CASSPGQGATGELFF
TRBD1	many	TRBJ1-1	TRBV24-1	TGTGCCACCAGTGATACTCGACAGGGAGAGAACACTGAAGCTTTCTTT	CATSDTRQGENTEAFF
NA	many	TRBJ2-2	TRBV15	TGTGCCACCAGCTGGAGGGGGCAAGGCACCGGGGAGCTGTTTTTT	CATSWRGQGTGELFF
TRBD2	NA	TRBJ2-5	TRBV2	TGTGCCAGCAGTGTCCAGCGGGAGACAGAGACCCAGTACTTC	CASSVQRETETQYF
NA	few	TRBJ2-7	TRBV5-5	TGTGCCAGCAGCCCCGTGGGCAGGGCGGACGAGCAGTACTTC	CASSPVGRADEQYF
NA	many	TRBJ2-2	TRBV19	TGTGCCAGTAGTTGGGGCCCCACGGCCGGGGAGCTGTTTTTT	CASSWGPTAGELFF
TRBD1	many	TRBJ2-7	TRBV20-1	TGCAGTGCTAGCGGGGACAGGCCCTACGAGCAGTACTTC	CSASGDRPYEQYF
NA	many	TRBJ2-7	TRBV19	TGTGCCAGTAGTATGAGGCTGGGAGAGGACGAGCAGTACTTC	CASSMRLGEDEQYF
NA	NA	TRBJ2-3	TRBV9	TGTGCCAGCAGCGTAGGTCTTCAGGGTTCAGATACGCAGTATTTT	CASSVGLQGSDTQYF
TRBD1	NA	TRBJ1-6	TRBV6-1	TGTGCCAGCACCCGGGACAGGGGGAATTCACCCCTCCACTTT	CASTRDRGNSPLHF
NA	many	TRBJ1-2	TRBV6-5	TGTGCCAGCAGTTACAGGGACGGCTACACCTTC	CASSYRDGYTF
NA	NA	TRBJ2-5	TRBV5-1	TGCGCCAGCAGAGATCCGGGGTACCAAGAGACCCAGTACTTC	CASRDPGYQETQYF
NA	NA	TRBJ1-1	TRBV12-3/TRBV12-4	TGTGCCAGCAGTCCCCCGCAGCGTCACACTGAAGCTTTCTTT	CASSPPQRHTEAFF
NA	NA	TRBJ1-1	TRBV7-2	TGTGCCAGCGGGAGGGACGGACCAACTCACACTGAAGCTTTCTTT	CASGRDGPTHTEAFF
TRBD2	many	TRBJ2-1	TRBV6-1	TGTGCCAGCGGAACTAGCGGGAGGGCACATGAGCAGTTCTTC	CASGTSGRAHEQFF
NA	many	TRBJ1-5	TRBV12-3/TRBV12-4	TGTGCCAGCAGTTTGGGGGTTGGCGGCAGGGGTCAGCCCCAGCATTTT	CASSLGVGGRGQPQHF
TRBD1	NA	TRBJ2-5	TRBV24-1	TGTGCCACCAGTGATTTCGGGACAGGGGGTGTTGGAGAGACCCAGTACTTC	CATSDFGTGGVGETQYF
NA	many	TRBJ2-7	TRBV6-5	TGTGCCAGCAGTTACGCGACTAGTGCGTACGAGCAGTACTTC	CASSYATSAYEQYF
NA	many	TRBJ2-2	TRBV12-3/TRBV12-4	TGTGCCAGCAACCCGGACGGCGGGGAGCTGTTTTTT	CASNPDGGELFF
TRBD2	NA	TRBJ2-7	TRBV4-2	TGTGCCAGCAGCCCGCCTGGCCAGCGGGGTGCCTACGAGCAGTACTTC	CASSPPGQRGAYEQYF
NA	NA	TRBJ2-7	TRBV29-1	TGCAGCGCCCGGACAGACTACTACGAGCAGTACTTC	CSARTDYYEQYF
NA	many	TRBJ1-1	TRBV28	TGTGCCAGCAGGACACAGCGACTCGGGGCTTTCTTT	CASRTQRLGAFF
NA	many	TRBJ1-6	TRBV27	TGTGCCAGCAGTTCGAGGGTTTATTCACCCCTCCACTTT	CASSSRVYSPLHF
NA	many	TRBJ2-7	TRBV29-1	TGCAGCGTCCGTTTAAACTATCCGTACGAGCAGTACTTC	CSVRLNYPYEQYF
TRBD1	many	TRBJ1-1	TRBV6-5	TGTGCCAGCAGTTACTCGAGGGGACAGGGGGAAGCTTTCTTT	CASSYSRGQGEAFF
NA	many	TRBJ1-2	TRBV27	TGTGCCAGCAGTCGACGCGGGTCCGAATATGGCTACACCTTC	CASSRRGSEYGYTF
TRBD1	many	TRBJ1-1	TRBV7-6	TGTGCCAGCAGCTTAATTGGGACAGAGCTGAACACTGAAGCTTTCTTT	CASSLIGTELNTEAFF
NA	many	TRBJ2-4	TRBV5-1	TGCGCCAGCGGCCCCCCGGAGGGTAAAGTTTTAAACATTCAGTACTTC	CASGPPEGKVLNIQYF
NA	many	TRBJ2-7	TRBV20-1	TGCAGTGCTAACAGGGCTCACGACCCCTACGAGCAGTACTTC	CSANRAHDPYEQYF
TRBD2	many	TRBJ2-5	TRBV19	TGTGCCAGTAGTATTCTAGCGGGACCTGGGGAGACCCAGTACTTC	CASSILAGPGETQYF
TRBD1	many	TRBJ2-7	TRBV27	TGTGCCAGCAGTTTCGGCCAGGGGGTGTTTGGAGAGCAGTACTTC	CASSFGQGVFGEQYF
NA	few	TRBJ2-2	TRBV20-1	TGCAGTCATTCCTCCGGAAATGGGGAGCTGTTTTTT	CSHSSGNGELFF
TRBD2	many	TRBJ2-7	TRBV2	TGTGCCAGCAGCCCTACTAGCGGGTCCATTTGGCAGTACTTC	CASSPTSGSIWQYF
TRBD2	NA	TRBJ2-7	TRBV10-1	TGCGCCAGCAGTGAGTCGGCTAGCGGGACCTACGAGCAGTACTTC	CASSESASGTYEQYF
NA	many	TRBJ2-5	TRBV7-9	TGTGCCAGCAGCTTACCCCGTCTCGAGACCCAGTACTTC	CASSLPRLETQYF
TRBD2	many	TRBJ2-5	TRBV7-8	TGTGCCAGCAGCTTACCGGGACTATTAGCAGAGACCCAGTACTTC	CASSLPGLLAETQYF
TRBD2	many	TRBJ2-3	TRBV7-8	TGTGCCAGCAGCTTAGCGGGACTAGCGGGTTTATATACGCAGTATTTT	CASSLAGLAGLYTQYF